These 14 T cell receptor beta chains were sequenced from one sample in a study of blood T cell repertoires in COVID-19. Here immunoSEQ multiplex PCR was the method, and the copy in TCRdb shows in-frame clones only, minus some. The sample includes under 200,000 clones, more than 70% seen only once; the top ten take roughly 6%. The specimen was peripheral blood. Every receptor here comes from a man aged 35-49 years with active or convalescent COVID-19.

The gene calls are TRBV10-3 and TRBJ1-1; TRBD1 agrees at 8 bases. This CDR3 region has 13 residues. After removal of 5 bases from V and 6 bases from J, the junction contained 5 bases not matched to a gene. CDR1 and CDR2 (germline): ENHRY, SYGVKD. The chain's CDR3 is CAISRVTGAEAFF. In DNA form, the CDR3 reads TGTGCCATCAGTCGAGTGACAGGGGCTGAAGCTTTCTTT.

The chain couples TRBV25-1 to TRBJ1-2, with D maybe TRBD1 (5 bases). Germline V gene lookup returns CDR1 MGHDK and CDR2 SYGVNS. This CDR3 has 14 residues. V was cut by 4 bases and J by 8 bases, with 17 bases left in between. This chain's CDR3 is CASSADLRGEGYTF. DNA of the CDR3: TGTGCCAGCAGTGCGGATCTGCGGGGCGAAGGCTACACCTTC.

This chain links TRBV12-5 with TRBJ2-5, with 10 positions matching TRBD1. CDR3 length equals 15 residues. After removal of 5 bases from V and 3 bases from J, the junction contained 6 bases not matched to a gene. CDR1 and CDR2 (germline): LGHNT, FRNRAP. This chain's CDR3 is CASGPEDRGKETQYF. The CDR3 DNA follows: TGTGCTAGTGGTCCAGAGGACAGGGGGAAAGAGACCCAGTACTTC.

V usage is TRBV12-3 or TRBV12-4 and J usage is TRBJ1-1; no clear D. V shed 5 bases and J shed 1 base, with 5 bases lying between them. This CDR3 has 12 amino acids. CDR3 in DNA: TGTGCCAGCAGTAGACAGAACACTGAAGCTTTCTTT. Amino acid sequence: CASSRQNTEAFF.

Only one count was recorded for this clone. The V and J genes are TRBV28 and TRBJ1-5; 9 positions agree with TRBD1. This CDR3 is 15 amino acids long. V dropped 5 bases and J dropped 7; count of bases not matched to a gene: 9. Per the germline V gene, CDR1 is MDHEN and CDR2 is SYDVKM. Here the CDR3 reads CASSPAGTGWQPQHF. The CDR3 bases are TGTGCCAGCAGTCCCGCGGGGACAGGGTGGCAGCCCCAGCATTTT.

About this clone: Other DNA sequences in the same sample also yield this CDR3. The chain uses TRBV12-5 and TRBJ1-6, with a tentative D call TRBD1 (5 bases). Trimming stripped 0 bases from V and 2 bases from J, with 17 bases between. CDR3 length: 19 amino acids. Germline V lookup: CDR1 LGHNT, CDR2 FRNRAP. The CDR3 DNA reads as TGTGCTAGTGGTTTGGTACATCAGGGCTTGGGGACCTATAATTCACCCCTCCACTTT. Protein sequence: CASGLVHQGLGTYNSPLHF.

As regards this clone: The sample has other DNA sequences that encode this CDR3 too. The J gene is TRBJ1-1, the V gene TRBV2; D not certain. V was clipped by 6 bases and J by 0 bases, with 2 bases between them. The germline gives CDR1 SNHLY, CDR2 FYNNEI. This CDR3 region has 11 residues. CDR3 DNA sequence: TGTGCCAGCAGCGTGAACACTGAAGCTTTCTTT. This gives the protein CASSVNTEAFF.

This chain uses TRBV11-2 with TRBJ1-2; no clear D. Germline V gives CDR1 SGHAT, CDR2 FQNNGV. This CDR3 spans 16 amino acids. V lost 4 bases and J 0 bases, leaving 15 bases between the germline ends. The CDR3 nucleotides are TGTGCCAGCAGCTCGACCGGAGGGAAGGCTAACTATGGCTACACCTTC. It is translated as CASSSTGGKANYGYTF.

This clone occurred once. V is TRBV19 and J is TRBJ2-1; D might be TRBD2 (5 bases). CDR1 is LNHDA, CDR2 SQIVND, per germline (reference sequence). Trimming pared 7 bases from V and 6 bases from J, leaving 7 bases between. This CDR3 has 11 residues. The CDR3, as DNA: TGTGCCAGTACCGCGGGCAATGAGCAGTTCTTC. It yields the protein CASTAGNEQFF.

The chain recombines TRBV14 with TRBJ1-1; a weak D match, TRBD1 (5 bases). From germline, CDR1 is SGHDN and CDR2 FVKESK. Deletions cut 2 bases from V and 6 bases from J, with 16 bases between. The CDR3 has 15 amino acids. The CDR3 bases are TGTGCCAGCAGCCAAAACGGCAAGGGGAAGGCTGAAGCTTTCTTT. Protein: CASSQNGKGKAEAFF.

The genes are TRBV7-9 and TRBJ2-2, with D tentatively TRBD1 (6 bases). Per germline, CDR1 SEHNR and CDR2 FQNEAQ (reference sequence). Deletions cut 11 bases from V and 4 bases from J, with 17 bases between. CDR3 length: 14 amino acids. As DNA, the CDR3 is TGTGCCGCAAGGGGGATTCTGCCCACCGGGGAGCTGTTTTTT. It codes for CAARGILPTGELFF.

The chain carries TRBV9 and TRBJ1-1, with D hard to call. Germline loops: CDR1 SGDLS, CDR2 YYNGEE. V lost 0 bases to trimming and J lost 3 bases, with 12 bases between them. This CDR3 spans 15 amino acids. The CDR3 DNA is TGTGCCAGCAGCGTAGACCTCACTAGGGACACTGAAGCTTTCTTT. Residues: CASSVDLTRDTEAFF.

Remarks on this clone: One end of the junction is discordant with germline, which a read error may explain. The chain recombines TRBV7-7 with TRBJ2-7; either TRBD1 or TRBD2 may fit D (5 bases each). Germline V gene lookup returns CDR1 SSHAT and CDR2 FNYEAQ (reference sequence). The CDR3 consists of 18 residues. The CDR3 bases are TGTGCTAGCAGACTATACCCGTTGATTTGGCGGACAAACTACGAGCAGTACTTC. This encodes CASRLYPLIWRTNYEQYF.

This clone came up once. This CDR3 reads CASSSGLEPSAGELFF. The CDR3 DNA sequence: TGTGCCAGCAGCTCCGGACTAGAACCGTCCGCCGGGGAGCTGTTTTTT. The chain uses TRBV7-8 and TRBJ2-2, with TRBD2 matching over 7 bases. The V gene end was trimmed by 4 bases and the J gene end by 6 bases; junction bases not matched to a gene: 11. Germline V gene sequence: CDR1 SGHVS, CDR2 FQNEAQ. CDR3 length: 16 residues.